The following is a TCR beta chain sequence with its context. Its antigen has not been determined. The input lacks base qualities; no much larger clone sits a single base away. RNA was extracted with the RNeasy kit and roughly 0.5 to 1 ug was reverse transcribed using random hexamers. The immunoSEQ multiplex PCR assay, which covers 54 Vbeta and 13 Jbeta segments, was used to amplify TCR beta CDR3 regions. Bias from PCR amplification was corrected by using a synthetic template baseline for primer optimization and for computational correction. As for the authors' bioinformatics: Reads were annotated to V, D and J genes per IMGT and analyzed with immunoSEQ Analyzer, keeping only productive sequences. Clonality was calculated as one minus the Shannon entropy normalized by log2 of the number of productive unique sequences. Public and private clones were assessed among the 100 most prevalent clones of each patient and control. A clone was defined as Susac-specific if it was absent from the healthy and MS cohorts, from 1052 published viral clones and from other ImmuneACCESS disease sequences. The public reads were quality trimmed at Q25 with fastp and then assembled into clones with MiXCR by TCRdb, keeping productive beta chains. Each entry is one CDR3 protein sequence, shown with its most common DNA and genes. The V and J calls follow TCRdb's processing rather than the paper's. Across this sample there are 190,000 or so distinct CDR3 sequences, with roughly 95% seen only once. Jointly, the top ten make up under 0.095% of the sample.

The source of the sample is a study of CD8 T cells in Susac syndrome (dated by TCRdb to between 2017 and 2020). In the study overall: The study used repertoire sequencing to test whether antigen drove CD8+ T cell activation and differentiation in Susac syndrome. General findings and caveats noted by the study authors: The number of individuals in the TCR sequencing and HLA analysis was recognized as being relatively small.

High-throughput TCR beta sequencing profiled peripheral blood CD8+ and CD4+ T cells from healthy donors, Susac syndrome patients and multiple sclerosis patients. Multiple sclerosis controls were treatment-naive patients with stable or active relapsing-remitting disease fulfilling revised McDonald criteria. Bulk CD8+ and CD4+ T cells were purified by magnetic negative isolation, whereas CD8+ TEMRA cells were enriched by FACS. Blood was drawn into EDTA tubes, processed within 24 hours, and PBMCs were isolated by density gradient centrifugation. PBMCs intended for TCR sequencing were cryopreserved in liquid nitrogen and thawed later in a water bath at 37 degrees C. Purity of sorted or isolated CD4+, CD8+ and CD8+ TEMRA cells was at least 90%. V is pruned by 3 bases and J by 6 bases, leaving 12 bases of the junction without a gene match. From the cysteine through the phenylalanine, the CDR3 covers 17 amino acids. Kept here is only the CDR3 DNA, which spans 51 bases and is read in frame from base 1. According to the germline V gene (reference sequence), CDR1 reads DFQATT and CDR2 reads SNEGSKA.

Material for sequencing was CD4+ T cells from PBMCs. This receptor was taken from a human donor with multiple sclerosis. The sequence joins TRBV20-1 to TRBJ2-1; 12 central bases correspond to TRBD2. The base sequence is TGCAGTGCTAGTAAGACTAGCGGGAGAGGTCTCGGCAATGAGCAGTTCTTC. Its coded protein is CSASKTSGRGLGNEQFF.